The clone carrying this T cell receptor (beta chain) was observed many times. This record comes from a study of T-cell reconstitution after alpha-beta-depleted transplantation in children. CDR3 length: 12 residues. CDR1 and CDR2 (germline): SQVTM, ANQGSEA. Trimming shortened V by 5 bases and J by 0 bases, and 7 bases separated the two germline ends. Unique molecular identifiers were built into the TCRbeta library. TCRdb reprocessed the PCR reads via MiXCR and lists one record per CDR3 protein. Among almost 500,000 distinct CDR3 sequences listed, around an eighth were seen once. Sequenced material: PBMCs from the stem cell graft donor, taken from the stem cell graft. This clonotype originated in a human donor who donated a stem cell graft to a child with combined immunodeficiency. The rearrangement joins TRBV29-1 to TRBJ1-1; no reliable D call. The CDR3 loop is CSVHFVNTEAFF. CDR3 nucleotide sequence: TGCAGCGTTCACTTCGTGAACACTGAAGCTTTCTTT. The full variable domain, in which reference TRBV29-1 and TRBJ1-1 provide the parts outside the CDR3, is SAVISQKPSRDICQRGTSLTIQCQVDSQVTMMFWYRQQPGQSLTLIATANQGSEATYESGFVIDKFPISRPNLTFSTLTVSNMSPEDSSIYLCSVHFVNTEAFFGQGTRLTVV.